These 5 T cell receptor beta chains share one sample of origin, sequenced in a study of metastatic and nonmetastatic thyroid tumors. TCRdb re-analyzed the PCR reads through MiXCR. The data show roughly 3,000 clones, about 24% seen once. Each patient went into thyroid surgery without having received any treatment. Specimen: tumor tissue. These receptors originate from a female donor with papillary thyroid cancer or a benign thyroid nodule (not recorded which). Some clones in this sample may be carry-over from other donors' samples.

This clone was recorded a few times. This chain uses TRBV12-3 or TRBV12-4 with TRBJ1-3, with 7 bases that match TRBD1. Trimming took 5 bases from V and 4 from J; bases not matched to a gene: 2. CDR3 size: 13 residues. As DNA, the CDR3 is TGTGCCAGCAGTGACAGGGCCGGAAACACCATATATTTT. It codes for CASSDRAGNTIYF.

In its sample, this clone was seen a few times. The chain recombines TRBV6-6 with TRBJ1-2; TRBD1 matches at 7 bases. This CDR3 has 14 amino acids. The germline CDR1 and CDR2 sequences are MNHNY and SVGAGI (reference sequence). V dropped 0 bases and J dropped 8; count of bases not matched to a gene: 6. CDR3 sequence: CASSYSSGGEGYTF. The CDR3 DNA reads TGTGCCAGCAGTTACTCGTCAGGGGGGGAAGGCTACACCTTC.

The chain combines TRBV5-1 with TRBJ2-2, with D possibly matching TRBD2 (5 bases). Per germline, CDR1 SGHRS and CDR2 YFSETQ. CDR3 size: 15 residues. V was pared by 8 bases and J by 0 bases, with 14 bases between. CDR3 in amino acids: CASGLAATNTGELFF. Written as DNA, the CDR3 is TGCGCCAGTGGCCTAGCAGCTACGAACACCGGGGAGCTGTTTTTT.

This chain uses TRBV6-1 with TRBJ1-5; D is uncertain. The V end was cut by 5 bases, the J end by 0 bases, with 5 bases between. Germline values: CDR1 MNHNS, CDR2 SASEGT. The CDR3 extends over 13 amino acids. CDR3 nucleotides: TGTGCCAGCAGTCGGAGTAGCAATCAGCCCCAGCATTTT. Amino acids: CASSRSSNQPQHF.

Comment on this clone: The junction departs from the called germline gene at one end, perhaps through a read error. The rearrangement links TRBV4-1 to TRBJ1-6; D not resolved. This CDR3 has 15 residues. CDR1 is MGHRA and CDR2 is YSYEKL in the germline V gene. The chain's CDR3 is CASSHDVEFGSPFHF. The CDR3 DNA is TGCGCCAGCAGCCACGACGTAGAGTTTGGTTCACCCTTCCACTTT.